Given below is one TCR beta chain in context. There are 15 residues in the CDR3. V was cut by 0 bases and J by 5 bases, with 13 bases left in between. Germline V gives CDR1 MNHEY, CDR2 SVGEGT. The sample comes from a study of blood T cell repertoires in COVID-19. Turning to the study itself: Spain, Italy and the United States supplied samples that represented acute and convalescent COVID-19.

As processed by the authors: Quantification of nucleated cells was approximated via reference gene primer amplification. Here immunoSEQ multiplex PCR was the method, and the copy in TCRdb shows in-frame clones only, minus some. V and J calls and clone size are those listed in that table; D and trimming were worked out from the DNA. The data contain tens of thousands of clones, approximately 85% of them seen just once; the ten biggest clones take up 15% to 20%. Sequenced sample: peripheral blood. The V gene is TRBV6-2 or TRBV6-3, the J gene TRBJ2-5, with D possibly matching TRBD2 (5 bases). This TCR was sampled from a woman in her sixties or seventies with active COVID-19. CDR3 nucleotide sequence: TGTGCCAGCAGTTACTCGTGGGCGCGGGCGGAGACCCAGTACTTC. Protein sequence: CASSYSWARAETQYF.